This TCR beta chain was sequenced for a study of T-cell memory formation after mild COVID-19. Whole-study results and caveats: Some clones that responded turned up in pre-infection memory, which suggests that cross-reactive memory joined in. Nothing confirmed that second-wave clones peaking on day 37 were specific for SARS-CoV-2. Contracting clones from day 15 to 85 had balanced CD4/CD8; later expanders favoured CD4+.

TCRdb recomputed calls from the 5' RACE reads with MiXCR, one row per CDR3 protein. In the table there are about 100,000 distinct CDR3 sequences, 11% of which are singletons. This clonotype was detected a few times. Antigen: not known. The germline V gene encodes CDR1 SEHNR and CDR2 FQNEAQ (reference sequence). Trimming removed 5 bases from V and 10 bases from J; junction bases left unmatched: 10. CDR3 length equals 15 residues. The chain is built from TRBV7-9 and TRBJ2-1; 11 bases agree with TRBD2. The sample was PBMCs or a T cell subset sorted from them (not recorded which). This receptor was identified in a man aged 18-30 years who had mild COVID-19 (a few samples of this study predate the infection). Cell type and time point are not known. The CDR3 loop reads CASSLSSGGFLEQFF. As DNA, the CDR3 is TGTGCCAGCAGCCTCTCTAGCGGGGGGTTCTTAGAGCAGTTCTTC.